Listed here are 10 T cell receptor beta chains from one sample, sequenced in a study of shared clonotypes between healthy human individuals. Sequencing used immunoSEQ multiplex PCR; TCRdb keeps in-frame clones, though not all of them. The sample carries roughly 1,800,000 clones, roughly 95% recorded once. Naive CD8 populations comprised CD45RO-negative cells positively selected for CCR7, excluding terminally differentiated effector memory CD45RA+ cells. Specimen: naive CD8+ T cells sorted from blood. The receptor set was obtained from a man aged 18 to 30 in good health.

The chain couples TRBV7-9 to TRBJ2-1; 10 nucleotides line up with TRBD2. The CDR3 totals 17 residues. CDR1 is SEHNR, CDR2 FQNEAQ, per germline (reference sequence). V shed 3 bases and J 5 bases; nucleotides not matched to a gene: 10. The CDR3 nucleotides are TGTGCCAGCAGCTTTCAAGCGGGAGGGCCGGTTGACAATGAGCAGTTCTTC. Its protein is CASSFQAGGPVDNEQFF.

The chain recombines TRBV9 with TRBJ2-2, with D possibly being TRBD2 (9 bases). The germline CDR1 and CDR2 sequences are SGDLS and YYNGEE. The V gene lost 0 bases and the J gene lost 4 bases, with 19 bases spanning the gap. The length of the CDR3 is 18 residues. CDR3 DNA: TGTGCCAGCAGCGTAGCCAGGGGGCGGGAGGGCCCCACCGGGGAGCTGTTTTTT. Residues: CASSVARGREGPTGELFF.

This chain uses TRBV9 with TRBJ1-3, with D uncertain. V lost 3 bases and J lost 5, with 9 bases in between. The germline CDR1 and CDR2 sequences are SGDLS and YYNGEE. The CDR3 contains 13 residues. For the CDR3, the DNA is TGTGCCAGCAGCGATCCGACCAGAAACACCATATATTTT. Protein product: CASSDPTRNTIYF. The full variable domain, in which reference TRBV9 and TRBJ1-3 provide the parts outside the CDR3, is DSGVTQTPKHLITATGQRVTLRCSPRSGDLSVYWYQQSLDQGLQFLIQYYNGEERAKGNILERFSAQQFPDLHSELNLSSLELGDSALYFCASSDPTRNTIYFGEGSWLTVV.

The sample holds one count of this clone. The chain links TRBV4-3 to TRBJ2-1; 12 positions match TRBD2. In germline, CDR1 is LGHNA, CDR2 YSLEER. This CDR3 has 17 residues. V was pared by 0 bases and J by 5 bases, with 5 bases of the junction left unmatched. The DNA for the CDR3 is TGCGCCAGCAGCCAAGATTCACTAGCGGGAGGCAACAATGAGCAGTTCTTC. Amino acid sequence: CASSQDSLAGGNNEQFF.

The V call is TRBV7-9, the J call TRBJ2-3; a weak D match, TRBD2 (6 bases). Germline CDR1 is SEHNR and CDR2 is FQNEAQ (reference sequence). Trimming removed 5 bases at V and 4 bases at J, with 19 bases between. This CDR3 comprises 16 residues. As DNA, the CDR3 is TGTGCCAGCAGCCAAGATTGGGGAGGTGGCGCAGATACGCAGTATTTT. Translation: CASSQDWGGGADTQYF.

As regards this clone: The same CDR3 arises from other DNA sequences in this sample as well. CDR3: CASSQDLASGSYEQYF. The CDR3 bases are TGCGCCAGCAGCCAAGATCTCGCTAGCGGGAGTTACGAGCAGTACTTC. The chain uses TRBV4-3 and TRBJ2-7; 10 bases fit TRBD2. V trimming: 0 bases; J trimming: 4 bases; junction bases outside the gene matches: 6. The CDR3 extends over 16 amino acids. Germline V lookup: CDR1 LGHNA, CDR2 YSLEER.

The chain recombines TRBV29-1 with TRBJ1-1; maybe TRBD1 (5 bases). The V gene's germline CDR1 is SQVTM and CDR2 ANQGSEA. Deletions cut 7 bases from V and 6 bases from J, with 18 bases between. The length of the CDR3 is 13 residues. The CDR3 bases are TGCAGCGCCCTCGGGGGGGTTTCGTCTGAAGCTTTCTTT. Amino acid sequence: CSALGGVSSEAFF.

The CDR3 DNA follows: TGTGCCACCAGCAGGGCCTCCTCAGGCTTTCAGTACTTC. Encoded protein: CATSRASSGFQYF. The chain is built from TRBV15 and TRBJ2-4; D uncertain. The germline CDR1 and CDR2 sequences are LNHNV and YYDKDF (reference sequence). Trimming stripped 3 bases from V and 11 bases from J, with 14 bases between. The CDR3 is made up of 13 amino acids. Drawing the rest from reference TRBV15 and TRBJ2-4, the complete variable domain is DAMVIQNPRYQVTQFGKPVTLSCSQTLNHNVMYWYQQKSSQAPKLLFHYYDKDFNNEADTPDNFQSRRPNTSFCFLDIRSPGLGDTAMYLCATSRASSGFQYFGAGTRLSVL.

This clone has at least ten counts. V and J are TRBV7-3 and TRBJ2-1; no clear D. The CDR3 covers 13 residues. V gave up 5 bases and J gave up 7 bases, with 12 bases separating them. CDR1 is SGHTA and CDR2 is FQGTGA in the germline V gene. The CDR3: CASSLSRWNEQFF. CDR3 in DNA: TGTGCCAGCAGCCTATCCCGGTGGAATGAGCAGTTCTTC. Full variable domain (outside the CDR3, taken from reference TRBV7-3 and TRBJ2-1): GAGVSQTPSNKVTEKGKYVELRCDPISGHTALYWYRQSLGQGPEFLIYFQGTGAADDSGLPNDRFFAVRPEGSVSTLKIQRTERGDSAVYLCASSLSRWNEQFFGPGTRLTVL.

The V call is TRBV7-8, the J call TRBJ2-1; 10 positions match TRBD2. The CDR3 is 19 residues long. Germline values: CDR1 SGHVS, CDR2 FQNEAQ. The V segment lost 1 base and the J segment 0 bases; nucleotides outside the gene matches: 9. DNA for the CDR3: TGTGCCAGCAGCTTAGGTCTAGCGGGGGCCCTAATCTCCTACAATGAGCAGTTCTTC. Protein sequence: CASSLGLAGALISYNEQFF.